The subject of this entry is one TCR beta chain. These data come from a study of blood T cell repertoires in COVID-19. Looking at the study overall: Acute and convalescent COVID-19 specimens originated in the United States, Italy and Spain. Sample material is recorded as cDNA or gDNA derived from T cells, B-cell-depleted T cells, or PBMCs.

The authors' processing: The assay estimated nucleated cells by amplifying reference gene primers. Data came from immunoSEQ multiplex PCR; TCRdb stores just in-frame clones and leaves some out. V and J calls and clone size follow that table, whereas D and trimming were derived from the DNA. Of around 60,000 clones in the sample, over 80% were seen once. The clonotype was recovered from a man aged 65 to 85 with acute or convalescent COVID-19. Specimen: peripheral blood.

The CDR3 DNA reads TGTGCCAGCAGTTTACTCCCTCTGCGGGGGGCAGCAGATACGCAGTATTTT. Its translation is CASSLLPLRGAADTQYF. The chain joins TRBV27 to TRBJ2-3; 8 bases match TRBD2. Germline values: CDR1 MNHEY, CDR2 SMNVEV (reference sequence). The CDR3 has 17 residues. Losses at the gene ends were 2 bases for V and 4 bases for J; bases not matched to a gene: 11.